Listed below are T cell receptor beta chains from one sample, sequenced in a study of radiation and T cells in renal cell carcinoma. This table comes from immunoSEQ multiplex PCR, and its TCRdb copy is limited to in-frame clones, with some not included. The sample shows about 77,000 clones, over 65% of them seen only once. The specimen was blood, collected from a patient whose treatment included radiotherapy and nephrectomy. The receptors stem from a woman aged 55 to 70 with renal cell carcinoma. Both conserved end residues are part of each CDR3. The D gene is left open where the match is weak. Size tells how often a clone was seen (once, few, many) or the class of an expanded clone, and some rows leave it out.

J	D	V	size	CDR3	DNA
TRBJ2-5	.	TRBV5-4	.	CASSPKAAQETQYF	TGTGCCAGCAGCCCGAAGGCGGCCCAAGAGACCCAGTACTTC
TRBJ2-1	TRBD1	TRBV19	few	CASSGTGEYNEQFF	TGTGCCAGTAGTGGGACAGGGGAGTACAATGAGCAGTTCTTC
TRBJ1-3	.	TRBV28	.	CASSLWRDAGNTIYF	TGTGCCAGCAGCCTTTGGAGGGACGCTGGAAACACCATATATTTT
TRBJ2-3	.	TRBV11-2	.	CASSLDLTGRGVGDTQYF	TGTGCCAGCAGCTTAGATCTTACGGGCAGGGGTGTTGGAGATACGCAGTATTTT
TRBJ1-6	.	TRBV19	.	CASTLAGGNSPLHF	TGTGCCAGTACCCTAGCGGGGGGTAATTCACCCCTCCACTTT
TRBJ1-4	TRBD1	TRBV10-3	.	CAISGQHNEKLFF	TGTGCCATCTCGGGACAGCACAATGAAAAACTGTTTTTT
TRBJ1-5	.	TRBV19	.	CASSIPHFQNQPQHF	TGTGCCAGTAGTATCCCGCACTTTCAGAATCAGCCCCAGCATTTT
TRBJ1-2	TRBD1	TRBV4-3	.	CASSQDRRTGGRYGYTF	TGCGCCAGCAGCCAAGATAGGCGGACAGGCGGACGGTATGGCTACACCTTC
TRBJ1-4	TRBD1	TRBV6-4	.	CASSVRQGVLNGLTNEKLFF	TGTGCCAGCAGTGTAAGGCAGGGGGTTTTAAATGGCCTAACTAATGAAAAACTGTTTTTT
TRBJ1-5	.	TRBV10-3	few	CAINQNNQPQHF	TGTGCCATCAACCAGAACAATCAGCCCCAGCATTTT
TRBJ2-7	.	TRBV6-5	.	CASSYSGSGLSYEQYF	TGTGCCAGCAGTTACTCGGGCAGCGGGCTCTCCTACGAGCAGTACTTC
TRBJ1-6	TRBD1	TRBV5-1	.	CASSAGQGLLYNSPLHF	TGCGCCAGCAGCGCGGGACAGGGGCTCCTTTATAATTCACCCCTCCACTTT